A selection of T cell receptor beta chains follows, all from one sample in a study of T-cell memory formation after mild COVID-19. MiXCR was run by TCRdb on the 5' RACE reads, yielding one entry per CDR3 protein. Among roughly 620,000 distinct CDR3 sequences, under 20% were seen once, and the ten largest hold 12%. Sample: PBMCs or a T cell subset sorted from them (not recorded which). The receptors shown here come from an adult woman who had mild COVID-19 (a few samples of this study predate the infection). Cell type and time point are not known. Both conserved end residues are part of each CDR3. A D gene is named only where the DNA matches it firmly. A clone size is listed for some rows: how often the clone was seen (once, few, many), or a class if it is expanded.

cdr3_nt: TGTGCCAGCAGAAGGGACAGACTCAACTATGGCTACACCTTC
cdr3_aa: CASRRDRLNYGYTF
d_call: TRBD1
j_call: TRBJ1-2
v_call: TRBV12-3/TRBV12-4
clone_size: -

cdr3_nt: TGTGCCAGCAGCCTGGAAGGGGGGGCCCCCTACGAGCAGTACTTC
cdr3_aa: CASSLEGGAPYEQYF
d_call: -
j_call: TRBJ2-7
v_call: TRBV7-3
clone_size: few

cdr3_nt: TGTGCCAGCAGCTTAGCCCCCCGACGCGGGAGTGCGAACACCGGGGAGCTGTTTTTT
cdr3_aa: CASSLAPRRGSANTGELFF
d_call: TRBD2
j_call: TRBJ2-2
v_call: TRBV11-2
clone_size: few

cdr3_nt: TGCGCCAGCAGCTCCCCTGACAGGGGGCCCACTGAAGCTTTCTTT
cdr3_aa: CASSSPDRGPTEAFF
d_call: TRBD1
j_call: TRBJ1-1
v_call: TRBV5-1
clone_size: -

cdr3_nt: TGTGCCAGTAGCGTGGGGGTATGGACCGGGGAGCTGTTTTTT
cdr3_aa: CASSVGVWTGELFF
d_call: -
j_call: TRBJ2-2
v_call: TRBV19
clone_size: few

cdr3_nt: TGTGCCAGCTCACCAGATGCAGGGCACGGTCAGCCCCAGCATTTT
cdr3_aa: CASSPDAGHGQPQHF
d_call: -
j_call: TRBJ1-5
v_call: TRBV18
clone_size: -

cdr3_nt: TGCAGTGCTAGAGATTACAGGGAGGATAATTCACCCCTCCACTTT
cdr3_aa: CSARDYREDNSPLHF
d_call: -
j_call: TRBJ1-6
v_call: TRBV20-1
clone_size: -

cdr3_nt: TGTGCCAGCTCACCACCGCGAGGGCAAGGCGAGCAGTACTTC
cdr3_aa: CASSPPRGQGEQYF
d_call: -
j_call: TRBJ2-7
v_call: TRBV18
clone_size: few

cdr3_nt: TGCAGTGCTAGAGATGGAGGGTTTGGTGAAAAACTGTTTTTT
cdr3_aa: CSARDGGFGEKLFF
d_call: -
j_call: TRBJ1-4
v_call: TRBV20-1
clone_size: few

cdr3_nt: TGTGCCAGTAGTATATCCGGGGGGAATCAGCCCCAGCATTTT
cdr3_aa: CASSISGGNQPQHF
d_call: -
j_call: TRBJ1-5
v_call: TRBV19
clone_size: -

cdr3_nt: TGTGCCAGCAGCGTCCAGGGGGGGGAAGAGCAGTACTTC
cdr3_aa: CASSVQGGEEQYF
d_call: -
j_call: TRBJ2-7
v_call: TRBV9
clone_size: few

cdr3_nt: TGTGCCAGCAGTTTCACGGGACTAGCGCGCGATGAGCAGTTCTTC
cdr3_aa: CASSFTGLARDEQFF
d_call: TRBD2
j_call: TRBJ2-1
v_call: TRBV6-2/TRBV6-3
clone_size: -

cdr3_nt: TGCAGTGCTAGGGAGGGCGGATACGAGCAGTACTTC
cdr3_aa: CSAREGGYEQYF
d_call: -
j_call: TRBJ2-7
v_call: TRBV20-1
clone_size: -

cdr3_nt: TGCAGCGTTGTTAAGGGGTCCTCTCCGCTTAGGCGGCGGACAGGGGAGAACACTGAAGCTTTCTTT
cdr3_aa: CSVVKGSSPLRRRTGENTEAFF
d_call: TRBD1
j_call: TRBJ1-1
v_call: TRBV29-1
clone_size: few

cdr3_nt: TGTGCCAGCAGCCAAGGACAGGGGCTGGATGAAAAACTGTTTTTT
cdr3_aa: CASSQGQGLDEKLFF
d_call: TRBD1
j_call: TRBJ1-4
v_call: TRBV6-6
clone_size: -